Presented here are 7 T cell receptor beta chains from one specimen sequenced in a study of shared clonotypes between healthy human individuals. This table comes from immunoSEQ multiplex PCR, and its TCRdb copy is limited to in-frame clones, with some not included. The sample lists about 1,500,000 clones, roughly 96% occurring once. The sample consisted of naive CD4+ T cells sorted from blood. Subset: CD45RA+ positively selected. These receptors all come from a man aged 25-45 years in good health.

This chain connects TRBV27 to TRBJ2-1, with 12 bases identical to TRBD2. J gave up 8 bases and V 5 bases, and 10 bases lay outside the gene matches. The germline V gene has CDR1 MNHEY and CDR2 SMNVEV (reference sequence). There are 16 residues in the CDR3. The DNA of the CDR3 is TGTGCCAGCAGTCCCATCACCTGGACTAGCGGGGATGAGCAGTTCTTC. Protein product: CASSPITWTSGDEQFF.

This clone was observed once. The chain recombines TRBV5-8 with TRBJ2-5, with D tentatively TRBD1 (6 bases). The germline V gene encodes CDR1 SGHTS and CDR2 YDEGEE. The CDR3 extends over 14 amino acids. V shed 2 bases and J shed 4 bases, with 12 bases lying between them. The CDR3 protein is CASSLGGRIETQYF. The DNA for the CDR3 is TGTGCCAGCAGCTTAGGGGGTCGTATAGAGACCCAGTACTTC.

The V call is TRBV28, the J call TRBJ2-7, with D possibly being TRBD2 (7 bases). The CDR3 totals 15 residues. The germline gives CDR1 MDHEN, CDR2 SYDVKM. The V end lost 10 bases, the J end lost 2 bases, and 21 bases lay between the germline ends. In nucleotides, the CDR3 is TGTGCCACCCTGCTAGGGGGACTATCGGCCTACGAGCAGTACTTC. This gives the protein CATLLGGLSAYEQYF.

The chain is built from TRBV5-4 and TRBJ2-7; 7 bases match TRBD1. Germline-derived CDR1 and CDR2 are SGHNT and YYREEE (reference sequence). This CDR3 comprises 14 residues. Losses at the gene ends were 1 base for V and 5 bases for J; bases not matched to a gene: 6. Written as DNA, the CDR3 is TGTGCCAGCAGCTTGCAGACAGGGATGGACGAGCAGTACTTC. Amino acids: CASSLQTGMDEQYF.

The rearrangement links TRBV28 to TRBJ2-5; the D is unclear. This CDR3 is built from 12 residues. Germline CDR1 is MDHEN and CDR2 is SYDVKM. Trimming took off 10 bases at V and 0 bases at J, with 9 bases between the two ends. The CDR3 DNA reads as TGTGCCATCTCAGGATACCAAGAGACCCAGTACTTC. As protein: CAISGYQETQYF.

This chain connects TRBV27 to TRBJ2-7, with TRBD1 identical over 8 bases. The germline V gene encodes CDR1 MNHEY and CDR2 SMNVEV (reference sequence). This CDR3 is built from 20 residues. V was clipped by 5 bases and J by 4 bases; unmatched bases: 25. The CDR3 sequence is CASSTTGTGLRARPLYEQYF. As DNA, the CDR3 is TGTGCCAGCAGTACCACCGGGACAGGTCTGCGGGCTCGGCCCCTATACGAGCAGTACTTC.

The rearrangement joins TRBV19 to TRBJ2-7; tentatively, D is TRBD2 (6 bases). Trimming took off 0 bases at V and 11 bases at J, with 17 bases between the two ends. Germline-derived CDR1 and CDR2 are LNHDA and SQIVND (reference sequence). This CDR3 is built from 14 residues. This chain's CDR3 is CASSIDPLTGGEYF. In nucleotides, the CDR3 is TGTGCCAGTAGTATAGATCCCCTAACAGGAGGGGAGTACTTC.